This T cell receptor (beta chain) came from a study of cytomegalovirus exposure and HLA in healthy donors. As concerns this clone: The antigen is unknown.

PCR used 60 Vbeta primers and 13 Jbeta primers. Produced via immunoSEQ multiplex PCR; TCRdb's table is partial and in-frame only. Here the sample spans around 100,000 clones, about 80% being singletons. Germline lookup yields CDR1 SGHNT and CDR2 YENEEA. This CDR3 spans 12 amino acids. V was cut by 2 bases and J by 8 bases, with 9 bases left in between. Whole-study results and caveats: Evidence from a later analysis indicated that most CMV-associated TCR beta chains looked HLA-restricted. A further, later analysis showed that HLA-associated TCR beta chains (compared with equally common others) were more clonally expanded.

The sequence derives from a woman aged 25-40 years in good health and CMV-seropositive. This rearrangement joins TRBV11-3 to TRBJ1-1, with D possibly TRBD1 on 6 matching bases. The sequencing sample was made of PBMCs. The chain's CDR3 is CASSLRGGEAFF. The CDR3 nucleotides are TGTGCCAGCAGCTTAAGGGGGGGAGAAGCTTTCTTT.